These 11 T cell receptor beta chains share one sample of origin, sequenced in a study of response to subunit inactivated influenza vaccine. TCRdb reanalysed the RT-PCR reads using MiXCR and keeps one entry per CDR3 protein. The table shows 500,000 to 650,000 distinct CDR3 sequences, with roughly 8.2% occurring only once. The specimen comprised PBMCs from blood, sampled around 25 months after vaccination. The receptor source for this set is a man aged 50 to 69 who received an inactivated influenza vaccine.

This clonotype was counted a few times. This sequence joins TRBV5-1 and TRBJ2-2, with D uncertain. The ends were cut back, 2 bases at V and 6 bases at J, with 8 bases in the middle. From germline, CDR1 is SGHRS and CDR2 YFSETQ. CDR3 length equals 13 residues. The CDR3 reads CASSLGSAGELFF. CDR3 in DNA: TGCGCCAGCAGCTTAGGGTCGGCCGGGGAGCTGTTTTTT.

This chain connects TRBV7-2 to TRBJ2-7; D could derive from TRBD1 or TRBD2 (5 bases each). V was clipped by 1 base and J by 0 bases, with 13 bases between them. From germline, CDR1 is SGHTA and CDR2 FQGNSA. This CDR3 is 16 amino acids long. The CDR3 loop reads CASSLVSPGTSYEQYF. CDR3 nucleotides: TGTGCCAGCAGCTTAGTTTCGCCAGGGACCTCCTACGAGCAGTACTTC. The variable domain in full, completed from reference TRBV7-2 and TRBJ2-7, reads GAGVSQSPSNKVTEKGKDVELRCDPISGHTALYWYRQSLGQGLEFLIYFQGNSAPDKSGLPSDRFSAERTGGSVSTLTIQRTQQEDSAVYLCASSLVSPGTSYEQYFGPGTRLTVT.

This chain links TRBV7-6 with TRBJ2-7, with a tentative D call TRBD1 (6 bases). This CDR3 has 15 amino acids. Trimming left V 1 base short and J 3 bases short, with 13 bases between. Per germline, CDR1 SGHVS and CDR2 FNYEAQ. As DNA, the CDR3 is TGTGCCAGCAGCTTAGAACAGGGCGTCGGCTACGAGCAGTACTTC. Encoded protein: CASSLEQGVGYEQYF. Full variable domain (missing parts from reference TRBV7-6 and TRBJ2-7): GAGVSQSPRYKVTKRGQDVALRCDPISGHVSLYWYRQALGQGPEFLTYFNYEAQQDKSGLPNDRFSAERPEGSISTLTIQRTEQRDSAMYRCASSLEQGVGYEQYFGPGTRLTVT.

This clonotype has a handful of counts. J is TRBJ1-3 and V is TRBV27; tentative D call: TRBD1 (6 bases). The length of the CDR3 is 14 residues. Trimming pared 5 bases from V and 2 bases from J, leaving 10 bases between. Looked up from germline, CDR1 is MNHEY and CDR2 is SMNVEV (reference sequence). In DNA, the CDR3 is TGTGCCAGCAGTGAACACAGGGCTGGAAACACCATATATTTT. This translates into CASSEHRAGNTIYF.

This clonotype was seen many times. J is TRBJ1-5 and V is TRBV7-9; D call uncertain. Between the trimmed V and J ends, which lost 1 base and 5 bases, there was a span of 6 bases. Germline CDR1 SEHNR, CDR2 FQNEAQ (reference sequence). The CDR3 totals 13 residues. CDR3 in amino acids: CASSLGVDQPQHF. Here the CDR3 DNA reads TGTGCCAGCAGCTTAGGGGTCGATCAGCCCCAGCATTTT.

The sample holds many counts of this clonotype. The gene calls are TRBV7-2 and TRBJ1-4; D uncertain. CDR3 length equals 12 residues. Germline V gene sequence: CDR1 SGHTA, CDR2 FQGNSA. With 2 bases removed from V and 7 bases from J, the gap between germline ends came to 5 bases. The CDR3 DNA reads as TGTGCCAGCAGCTTATGGGGTGAAAAACTGTTTTTT. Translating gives CASSLWGEKLFF.

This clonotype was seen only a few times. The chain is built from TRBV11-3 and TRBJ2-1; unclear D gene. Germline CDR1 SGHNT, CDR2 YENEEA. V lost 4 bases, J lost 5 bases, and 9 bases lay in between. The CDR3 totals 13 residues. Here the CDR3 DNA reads TGTGCCAGCAGCTCCGGCACTCACAATGAGCAGTTCTTC. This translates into CASSSGTHNEQFF.

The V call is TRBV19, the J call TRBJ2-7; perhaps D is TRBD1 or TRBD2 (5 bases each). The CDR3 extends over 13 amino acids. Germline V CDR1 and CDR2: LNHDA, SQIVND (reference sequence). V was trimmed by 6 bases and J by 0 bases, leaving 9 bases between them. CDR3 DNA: TGTGCCAGTAGACGGGACGGCTCCTACGAGCAGTACTTC. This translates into CASRRDGSYEQYF.

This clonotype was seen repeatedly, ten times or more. CDR3 bases: TGCAGCGTTGAAAACAGGGGGCGGGGAGAGACCCAGTACTTC. Protein sequence: CSVENRGRGETQYF. The chain is built from TRBV29-1 and TRBJ2-5; 9 nucleotides align to TRBD1. From germline, CDR1 is SQVTM and CDR2 ANQGSEA. V was clipped by 2 bases and J by 4 bases; unmatched bases: 5. The CDR3 covers 14 residues.

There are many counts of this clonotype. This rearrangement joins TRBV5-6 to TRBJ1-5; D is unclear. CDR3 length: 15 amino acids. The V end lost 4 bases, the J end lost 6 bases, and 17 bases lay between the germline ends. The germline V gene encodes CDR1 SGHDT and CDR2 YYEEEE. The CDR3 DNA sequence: TGTGCCAGCAGCACTTTTGGCCAAGGCCTTCAGCCCCAGCATTTT. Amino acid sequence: CASSTFGQGLQPQHF.

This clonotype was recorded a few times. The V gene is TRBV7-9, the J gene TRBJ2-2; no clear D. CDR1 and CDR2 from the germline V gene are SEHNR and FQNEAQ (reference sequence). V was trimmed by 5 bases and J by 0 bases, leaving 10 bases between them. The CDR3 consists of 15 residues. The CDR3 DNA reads TGTGCCAGCAGCCCCTACACAGCGAACACCGGGGAGCTGTTTTTT. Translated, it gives CASSPYTANTGELFF.